Shown below are 18 T cell receptor beta chains from a single sample sequenced in a study of T cells in Graves' hyperthyroidism and ophthalmopathy. RNA transcripts were the template for amplifying TCR beta CDR3 regions. HTBI primers drove first-round RT-PCR of the TCR CDR3. TCRdb redid the calling of the multiplex PCR reads with MiXCR, one entry per CDR3 protein. The sample holds 450,000 to 700,000 distinct CDR3 sequences, approximately 44% seen once. The sample taken for sequencing was peripheral blood or thyroid tissue (not recorded which). The receptors originated from an adult woman with Graves' disease, either hyperthyroidism or ophthalmopathy (not recorded which).

The sample holds many counts of this clonotype. The rearrangement links TRBV7-9 to TRBJ1-5; perhaps TRBD1 as D (6 bases). Germline V gives CDR1 SEHNR, CDR2 FQNEAQ (reference sequence). Trimming removed 2 bases at V and 2 bases at J, with 13 bases between. This CDR3 has 16 residues. The CDR3 region is CASSLSGAGGNQPQHF. The DNA of the CDR3 is TGTGCCAGCAGCTTATCGGGGGCGGGGGGCAATCAGCCCCAGCATTTT.

This chain connects TRBV15 to TRBJ1-6, with D possibly being TRBD1 (5 bases). This CDR3 contains 15 residues. Deletions cut 8 bases from V and 11 bases from J, with 22 bases between. CDR1 is LNHNV, CDR2 YYDKDF, per germline (reference sequence). CDR3 bases: TGTGCCACCGGGAACGGGGCAGGGTTGGGCACACCCCTCCACTTT. Translated, it gives CATGNGAGLGTPLHF.

The rearrangement uses TRBV29-1 and TRBJ2-7; 9 bases fit TRBD1. V shed 7 bases and J 1 base; nucleotides not matched to a gene: 8. This CDR3 comprises 14 residues. Germline V gives CDR1 SQVTM, CDR2 ANQGSEA. CDR3 sequence reads: CSATAGTGSYEQYF. DNA of the CDR3: TGCAGCGCTACCGCCGGGACAGGGTCCTACGAGCAGTACTTC.

This clonotype was detected many times. J is TRBJ1-1 and V is TRBV10-3; the D is unclear. The V gene lost 10 bases and the J gene lost 6 bases, with 15 bases spanning the gap. The germline V gene encodes CDR1 ENHRY and CDR2 SYGVKD. This CDR3 is 12 amino acids long. The CDR3 is CATIGDEAEAFF. CDR3 coding DNA: TGTGCCACCATCGGGGATGAGGCTGAAGCTTTCTTT.

The rearrangement joins TRBV6-6 to TRBJ1-2; D not resolved. The CDR3 consists of 14 residues. V was trimmed by 8 bases and J by 0 bases, leaving 13 bases between them. Germline V CDR1 and CDR2: MNHNY, SVGAGI (reference sequence). CDR3 in DNA: TGTGCCAGCCAGTTTATCCCTTCTAACTATGGCTACACCTTC. Translated, it gives CASQFIPSNYGYTF.

The gene calls are TRBV7-7 and TRBJ2-2; 9 bases fit TRBD1. V trimming: 5 bases; J trimming: 4 bases; junction bases outside the gene matches: 8. The CDR3 spans 16 residues. CDR1 is SSHAT and CDR2 is FNYEAQ in the germline V gene (reference sequence). The CDR3: CASSPGGQGSTGELFF. DNA for the CDR3: TGTGCCAGCAGCCCCGGTGGACAGGGGAGCACCGGGGAGCTGTTTTTT.

The rearrangement uses TRBV5-1 and TRBJ2-5, with 9 nucleotides matching TRBD1. The junction had 12 bases not matched to a gene; V was cut back by 4 bases and J by 5 bases. CDR1 and CDR2 from the germline V gene are SGHRS and YFSETQ. The CDR3 spans 16 residues. CDR3 bases: TGCGCCAGCAGCACCGGGACAGGGTGGCACTACGAGACCCAGTACTTC. As protein: CASSTGTGWHYETQYF.

The chain is built from TRBV29-1 and TRBJ2-7; 9 nucleotides agree with TRBD2. The J call may be faulty, since TRBJ2-5 better matches the DNA end. CDR3 size: 15 residues. Germline V gene data show CDR1 as SQVTM and CDR2 as ANQGSEA. CDR3 sequence: CSVVPGGRAWETQYF. In DNA form, the CDR3 reads TGCAGCGTTGTTCCTGGCGGGAGGGCCTGGGAGACCCAGTACTTC.

This clonotype showed up many times. This sequence joins TRBV20-1 and TRBJ2-7; possible D gene TRBD1, 6 bases. V was trimmed by 3 bases and J by 2 bases, leaving 14 bases between them. The CDR3 contains 14 residues. Germline V gene lookup returns CDR1 DFQATT and CDR2 SNEGSKA (reference sequence). The CDR3 sequence is CSASTGISTYEQYF. The CDR3 DNA reads TGCAGTGCTAGCACAGGGATTTCGACCTACGAGCAGTACTTC.

This clonotype was recorded at least ten times. The rearrangement links TRBV7-2 to TRBJ1-5; the D is unclear. CDR3 length: 14 amino acids. V was clipped by 6 bases and J by 4 bases, with 13 bases between them. The V gene's germline CDR1 is SGHTA and CDR2 FQGNSA. The CDR3 loop reads CASSSHPLNQPQHF. CDR3 DNA: TGTGCCAGCAGTTCCCACCCCCTGAATCAGCCCCAGCATTTT. Full variable domain (outside the CDR3, taken from reference TRBV7-2 and TRBJ1-5): GAGVSQSPSNKVTEKGKDVELRCDPISGHTALYWYRQSLGQGLEFLIYFQGNSAPDKSGLPSDRFSAERTGGSVSTLTIQRTQQEDSAVYLCASSSHPLNQPQHFGDGTRLSIL.

The CDR3 sequence: CASSPLGDGGYEQYF. The CDR3 nucleotides read TGTGCCAGCAGCCCCCTCGGCGATGGGGGCTACGAGCAGTACTTC. The chain couples TRBV7-4 to TRBJ2-7, with D perhaps given as TRBD1 or TRBD2 (5 bases each). Trimming left V 5 bases short and J 3 bases short, with 17 bases between. This CDR3 comprises 15 residues. The germline gives CDR1 SGHVT, CDR2 SQSDAQ.

The genes are TRBV7-9 and TRBJ1-1; 8 bases fit TRBD1. CDR3 size: 15 residues. J gave up 3 bases and V 4 bases, and 7 bases lay outside the gene matches. Germline lookup yields CDR1 SEHNR and CDR2 FQNEAQ (reference sequence). The CDR3 region has the DNA TGTGCCAGCAGCTCGAGGACAGGGCCGCACACTGAAGCTTTCTTT. Translation gives CASSSRTGPHTEAFF.

The CDR3, as DNA: TGCGCCAGCAGCGCCGGGGATAAGGATGGCTACACCTTC. Translated: CASSAGDKDGYTF. V is TRBV5-1 and J is TRBJ1-2; D gene unclear. Germline lookup yields CDR1 SGHRS and CDR2 YFSETQ. The CDR3 is made up of 13 amino acids. With 4 bases removed from V and 6 bases from J, the gap between germline ends came to 13 bases.

At least ten counts were recorded for this clonotype. This rearrangement joins TRBV27 to TRBJ2-5; TRBD1 might be the D (6 bases). The CDR3 contains 13 residues. Trimming cost V 5 bases and J 5 bases, with 12 bases left between them. Germline V gives CDR1 MNHEY, CDR2 SMNVEV (reference sequence). The CDR3 here is CASSRTVRETQYF. The CDR3 bases are TGTGCCAGCAGTCGGACAGTAAGGGAGACCCAGTACTTC.

This clonotype occurred once. V usage is TRBV12-3 or TRBV12-4 and J usage is TRBJ1-3; a possible D gene is TRBD1 (6 bases). The CDR3 is made up of 16 amino acids. The V end was cut by 5 bases, the J end by 8 bases, with 22 bases between. The CDR3 sequence is CASSRSGQSYGYTIYF. For the CDR3, the DNA is TGTGCCAGCAGTCGCAGTGGACAGAGCTATGGCTACACCATATATTTT.

The CDR3 sequence: CASSLGGSENYGYTF. CDR3 coding DNA: TGTGCCAGCAGCTTAGGGGGCTCAGAGAACTATGGCTACACCTTC. The chain recombines TRBV7-9 with TRBJ1-2; D possibly corresponds to TRBD1 (5 bases). This CDR3 has 15 residues. Per germline, CDR1 SEHNR and CDR2 FQNEAQ (reference sequence). Trimming removed 1 base at V and 2 bases at J, with 11 bases between.

This clonotype was found many times. The CDR3 sequence is CASSLGTDYYGYTF. CDR3 bases: TGTGCCAGCAGCTTAGGGACAGACTACTATGGCTACACCTTC. The V gene is TRBV7-9, the J gene TRBJ1-2; maybe TRBD1 (6 bases). The CDR3 extends over 14 amino acids. V dropped 1 base and J dropped 3 bases, with 9 bases sitting between them. Germline loops: CDR1 SEHNR, CDR2 FQNEAQ (reference sequence).

This clonotype was detected only a few times. V is TRBV2 and J is TRBJ2-7; D may be TRBD2 (6 bases). V was pared by 5 bases and J by 2 bases, with 16 bases between. The germline gives CDR1 SNHLY, CDR2 FYNNEI. The CDR3 runs 15 residues. CDR3 residues: CASSLVGGETYEQYF. CDR3 nucleotide sequence: TGTGCCAGCAGTTTAGTGGGAGGTGAAACCTACGAGCAGTACTTC.